These 27 T cell receptor beta chains were all obtained from the same sample, sequenced in a study of blood T cell repertoires in COVID-19. Using immunoSEQ multiplex PCR, the repertoire was profiled, and TCRdb retains in-frame clones only, with some absent. The data show over 120,000 clones, 87% seen once. The source material was peripheral blood. These receptors all come from a man aged 45-60 years who had recovered from COVID-19.

V is TRBV4-1 and J is TRBJ2-3; a possible D gene is TRBD1 (6 bases). Looked up from germline, CDR1 is MGHRA and CDR2 is YSYEKL. The CDR3 totals 13 residues. Trimming left V 0 bases short and J 13 bases short, with 14 bases between. CDR3 loop: CASSQEGAGVKYF. CDR3 bases: TGCGCCAGCAGCCAAGAGGGGGCAGGGGTTAAGTATTTT.

The chain uses TRBV5-1 and TRBJ1-1; D possibly corresponds to TRBD1 (5 bases). Germline values: CDR1 SGHRS, CDR2 YFSETQ. Trimming removed 2 bases from V and 4 bases from J, with 9 bases in between. The CDR3 extends over 13 amino acids. The CDR3 DNA is TGCGCCAGCAGCTTTGCAGGGTCCACTGAAGCTTTCTTT. Translated, it gives CASSFAGSTEAFF.

The rearrangement joins TRBV14 to TRBJ2-7, with 11 positions matching TRBD2. Germline-derived CDR1 and CDR2 are SGHDN and FVKESK. V was pared by 4 bases and J by 6 bases, with 11 bases of the junction left unmatched. This CDR3 has 16 residues. Here the CDR3 reads CASSPPGVAGGLEQYF. CDR3 DNA: TGTGCCAGCAGCCCCCCCGGGGTAGCGGGGGGGCTCGAGCAGTACTTC.

The chain couples TRBV9 to TRBJ1-4, with D possibly matching TRBD1 (6 bases). The CDR3 runs 15 residues. Between the trimmed V and J ends, which lost 3 bases and 8 bases, there was a span of 17 bases. Germline CDR1 reads SGDLS; CDR2 reads YYNGEE. In DNA form, the CDR3 reads TGTGCCAGCAGCGACCAACAGGGTGCGACGGAAAAACTGTTTTTT. Translated, it gives CASSDQQGATEKLFF.

This chain links TRBV6-5 with TRBJ1-2; D remains unclear. The ends were cut back, 6 bases at V and 2 bases at J, with 16 bases in the middle. The CDR3 runs to 15 residues. Germline assignment: CDR1 MNHEY and CDR2 SVGAGI. The CDR3 coding sequence is TGTGCCAGCAGCTCCTCCGAGGGCGCCAACTATGGCTACACCTTC. Translation: CASSSSEGANYGYTF.

In this sample, this clone turned up once. The chain carries TRBV29-1 and TRBJ1-1, with TRBD1 matching 7 bases. J was trimmed by 0 bases and V by 5 bases; bases with no gene match: 6. This CDR3 is 14 amino acids long. CDR1 is SQVTM, CDR2 ANQGSEA, per germline. The CDR3 DNA follows: TGCAGCGTTATGAGACAGGGAGTGAACACTGAAGCTTTCTTT. It yields the protein CSVMRQGVNTEAFF.

The chain links TRBV14 to TRBJ2-1, with TRBD1 as a possible D gene (5 bases). CDR1 is SGHDN and CDR2 is FVKESK in the germline V gene. V dropped 1 base and J dropped 5 bases, with 15 bases sitting between them. This CDR3 has 16 residues. Written as DNA, the CDR3 is TGTGCCAGCAGCCAAGTTTCAGGGTTGTATGACAATGAGCAGTTCTTC. It yields the protein CASSQVSGLYDNEQFF. Supplemented by reference TRBV14 and TRBJ2-1, the full variable domain reads EAGVTQFPSHSVIEKGQTVTLRCDPISGHDNLYWYRRVMGKEIKFLLHFVKESKQDESGMPNNRFLAERTGGTYSTLKVQPAELEDSGVYFCASSQVSGLYDNEQFFGPGTRLTVL.

The chain uses TRBV5-8 and TRBJ1-1, with a tentative D call TRBD1 (5 bases). V was clipped by 0 bases and J by 1 base, with 16 bases between them. There are 17 residues in the CDR3. Germline CDR1 is SGHTS and CDR2 is YDEGEE. CDR3 loop: CASSLVQLGQGNTEAFF. The CDR3 DNA reads TGTGCCAGCAGCTTGGTTCAGTTGGGGCAGGGGAACACTGAAGCTTTCTTT. The complete variable domain, with remaining parts taken from reference TRBV5-8 and TRBJ1-1, reads EAGVTQSPTHLIKTRGQQATLRCSPISGHTSVYWYQQALGLGLQFLLWYDEGEERNRGNFPPRFSGRQFPNYSSELNVNALELEDSALYLCASSLVQLGQGNTEAFFGQGTRLTVV.

The rearrangement links TRBV18 to TRBJ1-1; 7 bases match TRBD1. CDR3 length: 14 residues. In germline, CDR1 is KGHSH, CDR2 LQKENI. Unmatched junction bases numbered 2, after V lost 4 bases and J lost 0 bases. CDR3 loop: CASSLTGLNTEAFF. DNA for the CDR3: TGTGCCAGCTCACTGACAGGGTTGAACACTGAAGCTTTCTTT.

This clone was picked up one time. The gene calls are TRBV12-3 or TRBV12-4 and TRBJ1-6, with D perhaps TRBD1 (5 bases). The CDR3 extends over 12 amino acids. V lost 6 bases to trimming and J lost 8 bases, with 8 bases between them. The DNA of the CDR3 is TGTGCCAGCAGGGGGGGTGATTCACCCCTCCACTTT. It is translated as CASRGGDSPLHF.

The rearrangement uses TRBV3-1 (or the pseudogene TRBV3-2) and TRBJ2-7, with 10 bases fitting TRBD1. The CDR3 totals 15 residues. Germline CDR1 reads LGHDT; CDR2 reads YNNKEL (reference sequence). V dropped 4 bases and J dropped 3; count of bases not matched to a gene: 6. This CDR3 is CASSPGQGGIYEQYF. The DNA of the CDR3 is TGTGCCAGCAGCCCCGGACAGGGGGGTATCTACGAGCAGTACTTC.

The V call is TRBV7-2, the J call TRBJ2-5, with D maybe TRBD2 (6 bases). The ends were cut back, 5 bases at V and 5 bases at J, with 12 bases in the middle. Looked up from germline, CDR1 is SGHTA and CDR2 is FQGNSA. CDR3 length: 13 residues. The CDR3 loop reads CASSRGIPETQYF. CDR3 in DNA: TGTGCCAGCAGCCGCGGGATTCCGGAGACCCAGTACTTC.

This rearrangement joins TRBV30 to TRBJ1-4; D gene ambiguous. This CDR3 has 13 residues. Trimming left V 1 base short and J 6 bases short, with 9 bases between. In germline, CDR1 is GTSNPN, CDR2 SVGIG (reference sequence). The CDR3 DNA reads TGTGCCTGGAGTGAAGGGCGGGATGAAAAACTGTTTTTT. Translation gives CAWSEGRDEKLFF.

J is TRBJ1-3 and V is TRBV4-1; D unresolved. The germline V and J ends were trimmed by 2 bases and 0 bases, with 14 bases remaining between them. CDR1 and CDR2 (germline): MGHRA, YSYEKL. This CDR3 has 17 residues. CDR3 residues: CASSQRSGIDSGNTIYF. The CDR3 DNA reads TGCGCCAGCAGCCAAAGGAGCGGAATAGACTCTGGAAACACCATATATTTT.

The chain is built from TRBV27 and TRBJ2-7; 12 bases align to TRBD1. The CDR3 is 15 residues long. Trimming took 6 bases from V and 5 from J; bases not matched to a gene: 8. Germline V gene data show CDR1 as MNHEY and CDR2 as SMNVEV (reference sequence). The CDR3 sequence: CASRPGQGAFDEQYF. The CDR3 coding sequence is TGTGCCAGCAGGCCGGGACAGGGGGCTTTCGACGAGCAGTACTTC.

The V and J genes are TRBV7-8 and TRBJ1-1, with unresolved D. The germline V gene encodes CDR1 SGHVS and CDR2 FQNEAQ. V lost 8 bases, J lost 1 base, and 11 bases lay in between. The CDR3 spans 13 residues. The DNA for the CDR3 is TGTGCCAGCGCCTATCAGGAGAACACTGAAGCTTTCTTT. Protein: CASAYQENTEAFF.

The J gene is TRBJ1-2, the V gene TRBV2, with 9 bases matching TRBD1. The trim removed 7 bases at V and 4 bases at J, leaving 10 bases unmatched. Germline V gene sequence: CDR1 SNHLY, CDR2 FYNNEI. The CDR3 sequence is 15 residues long. Here the CDR3 reads CASNRLQGASYGYTF. In nucleotides, the CDR3 is TGTGCCAGCAACCGATTACAGGGGGCTAGCTATGGCTACACCTTC.

This chain connects TRBV5-5 to TRBJ2-7; 8 positions match TRBD2. This CDR3 has 16 residues. Germline V gene sequence: CDR1 SGHKS, CDR2 YYEKEE (reference sequence). The ends lost 0 bases at V and 5 bases at J; junction bases unmatched: 10. CDR3 in DNA: TGTGCCAGCAGCTTGGAGGTCGCAAGCGGGGGCGACGAGCAGTACTTC. This sequence encodes CASSLEVASGGDEQYF.

CDR3 bases: TGTGCCACCAGTGATGAGAACTATGGCTACACCTTC. This translates into CATSDENYGYTF. The chain recombines TRBV24-1 with TRBJ1-2; D not resolved. The germline V gene encodes CDR1 KGHDR and CDR2 SFDVKD. Deletions cut 3 bases from V and 2 bases from J, with 3 bases between. The CDR3 contains 12 residues.

This chain connects TRBV3-1 (or the pseudogene TRBV3-2) to TRBJ1-3, with TRBD1 matching 7 bases. The CDR3 is 17 amino acids. The junction had 6 bases not matched to a gene; V was cut back by 0 bases and J by 1 base. In germline, CDR1 is LGHDT, CDR2 YNNKEL (reference sequence). This CDR3 reads CASSQDEGAVSGNTIYF. The DNA of the CDR3 is TGTGCCAGCAGCCAAGACGAGGGGGCCGTTTCTGGAAACACCATATATTTT.

This clone was observed once. The rearrangement joins TRBV11-2 to TRBJ1-3, with 10 bases identical to TRBD1. The CDR3 has 16 amino acids. V gave up 1 base and J gave up 4 bases; unmatched junction bases: 4. Germline-derived CDR1 and CDR2 are SGHAT and FQNNGV. The CDR3 DNA is TGTGCCAGCAGCTTAGCGACAGGGGGCGAAGGAAACACCATATATTTT. Translating gives CASSLATGGEGNTIYF.

The rearrangement links TRBV27 to TRBJ1-3, with D perhaps matching TRBD1 (5 bases). Looked up from germline, CDR1 is MNHEY and CDR2 is SMNVEV (reference sequence). V lost 6 bases and J 1 base, leaving 13 bases between the germline ends. The CDR3 sequence is 15 residues long. CDR3 in amino acids: CASRPSPGSGNTIYF. In nucleotides, the CDR3 is TGTGCCAGCAGGCCCTCACCAGGGTCTGGAAACACCATATATTTT.

The chain combines TRBV7-3 with TRBJ1-1; D is uncertain. This CDR3 spans 16 amino acids. Looked up from germline, CDR1 is SGHTA and CDR2 is FQGTGA. The V end lost 6 bases, the J end lost 3 bases, and 20 bases lay between the germline ends. The CDR3, as DNA: TGTGCCAGCAGGCTACGGGGAACGGAGCCTTACACTGAAGCTTTCTTT. It encodes CASRLRGTEPYTEAFF.

The gene calls are TRBV10-2 and TRBJ2-3; 9 bases match TRBD1. The CDR3 covers 17 residues. V shed 4 bases and J 5 bases; nucleotides not matched to a gene: 13. CDR1 and CDR2 (germline): WSHSY, SAAADI. The DNA for the CDR3 is TGCGCCAGCAGTGTTATTACCGGGACAGGGATGGGAGATACGCAGTATTTT. It is translated as CASSVITGTGMGDTQYF.

The CDR3 region has the DNA TGTGCCAGCGGCCGGGCTAGCGGCACCGGGGAGCTGTTTTTT. This codes for CASGRASGTGELFF. The genes are TRBV9 and TRBJ2-2; 7 bases agree with TRBD2. V was clipped by 7 bases and J by 4 bases; unmatched bases: 7. Looked up from germline, CDR1 is SGDLS and CDR2 is YYNGEE. This CDR3 comprises 14 residues.

The chain joins TRBV3-1 (or the pseudogene TRBV3-2) to TRBJ1-1; D is unclear. In germline, CDR1 is LGHDT, CDR2 YNNKEL (reference sequence). There are 13 residues in the CDR3. V shed 0 bases and J shed 4 bases, with 6 bases lying between them. The CDR3 protein is CASSQDLGTEAFF. CDR3 DNA sequence: TGTGCCAGCAGCCAAGATCTCGGCACTGAAGCTTTCTTT.

The rearrangement links TRBV7-6 to TRBJ2-3; D unresolved. V lost 4 bases to trimming and J lost 0 bases, with 11 bases between them. CDR3 length: 15 residues. The germline V gene has CDR1 SGHVS and CDR2 FNYEAQ. The CDR3 is CASSSTRLSTDTQYF. CDR3 nucleotides: TGTGCCAGCAGCTCGACACGCTTAAGCACAGATACGCAGTATTTT.